This T cell receptor (beta chain) was captured in a study of blood T cell repertoires in COVID-19. Study-wide background: Researchers got acute and convalescent COVID-19 samples from the United States, Italy and Spain.

This clone was counted only a few times. Those who participated ranged in age from roughly 18 to 89 years and resided in about two dozen US areas. Per the authors' pipeline: Estimated nucleated cell counts came from reference gene primer amplification. Using immunoSEQ multiplex PCR, the repertoire was profiled, and TCRdb retains in-frame clones only, with some absent. V, J and clone size are taken as reported in that table, and D and trimming were inferred from the DNA itself. Of roughly 200,000 clones listed, 86% are singletons. Germline V gene lookup returns CDR1 SNHLY and CDR2 FYNNEI. The CDR3 spans 15 residues. Germline trimming cut 6 bases from V and 1 base from J; bases unmatched to any gene: 5.

This receptor was taken from a woman aged 40 to 49 with acute COVID-19. Specimen: PBMCs or T cells enriched from blood (not recorded which). The chain couples TRBV2 to TRBJ2-3; TRBD2 agrees at 9 bases. The DNA of the CDR3 is TGTGCCAGCAGCCTTGAGCGGGGGGGCACAGATACGCAGTATTTT. Translating gives CASSLERGGTDTQYF.